The source of this T cell receptor beta chain is a study of tumour-infiltrating T cells in Burkitt lymphoma. Assay used: immunoSEQ multiplex PCR; TCRdb lists only in-frame clones, some missing. The top ten hold roughly 1.4% of the sample, which has 13,000 to 15,000 clones, around 86% seen once. The length of the CDR3 is 10 residues. Germline loops: CDR1 MNHEY, CDR2 SMNVEV (reference sequence). Trimming took off 3 bases at V and 10 bases at J, with 7 bases between the two ends. Sequenced material: tumor tissue. The chain combines TRBV27 with TRBJ2-7; D not resolved. The TCR comes from a human donor with diffuse large B-cell lymphoma. Here the CDR3 DNA reads TGTGCCAGCAGTTTCCCCCCCCAGTACTTC. This sequence encodes CASSFPPQYF.